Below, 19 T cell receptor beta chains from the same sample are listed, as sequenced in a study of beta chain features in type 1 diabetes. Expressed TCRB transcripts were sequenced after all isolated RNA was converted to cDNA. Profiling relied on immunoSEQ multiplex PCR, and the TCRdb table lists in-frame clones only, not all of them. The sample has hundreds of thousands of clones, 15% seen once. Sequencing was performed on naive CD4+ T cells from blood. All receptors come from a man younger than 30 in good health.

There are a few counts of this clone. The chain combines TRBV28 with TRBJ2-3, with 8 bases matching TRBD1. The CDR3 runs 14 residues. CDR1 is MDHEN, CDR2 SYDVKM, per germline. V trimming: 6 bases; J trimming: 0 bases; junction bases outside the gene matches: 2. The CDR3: CASRQGASTDTQYF. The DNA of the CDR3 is TGTGCCAGCAGGCAGGGGGCGAGCACAGATACGCAGTATTTT.

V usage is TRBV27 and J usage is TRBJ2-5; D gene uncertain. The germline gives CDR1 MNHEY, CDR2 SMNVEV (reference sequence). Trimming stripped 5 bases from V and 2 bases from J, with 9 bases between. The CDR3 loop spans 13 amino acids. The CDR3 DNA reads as TGTGCCAGCAGTCAGAGTTTTCAAGAGACCCAGTACTTC. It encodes CASSQSFQETQYF.

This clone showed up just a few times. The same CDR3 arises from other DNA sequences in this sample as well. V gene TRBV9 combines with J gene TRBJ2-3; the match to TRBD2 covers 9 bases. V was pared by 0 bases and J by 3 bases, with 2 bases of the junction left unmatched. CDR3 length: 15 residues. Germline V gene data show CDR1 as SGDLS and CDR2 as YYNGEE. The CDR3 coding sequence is TGTGCCAGCAGCGTAGGCGGGGGGGCGACAGATACGCAGTATTTT. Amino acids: CASSVGGGATDTQYF. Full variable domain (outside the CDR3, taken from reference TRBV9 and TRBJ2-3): DSGVTQTPKHLITATGQRVTLRCSPRSGDLSVYWYQQSLDQGLQFLIQYYNGEERAKGNILERFSAQQFPDLHSELNLSSLELGDSALYFCASSVGGGATDTQYFGPGTRLTVL.

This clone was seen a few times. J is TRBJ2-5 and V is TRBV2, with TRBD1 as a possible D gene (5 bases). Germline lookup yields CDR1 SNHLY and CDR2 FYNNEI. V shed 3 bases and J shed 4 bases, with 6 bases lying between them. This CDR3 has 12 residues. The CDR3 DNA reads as TGTGCCAGCAGTGACGACAGAGAGACCCAGTACTTC. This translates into CASSDDRETQYF.

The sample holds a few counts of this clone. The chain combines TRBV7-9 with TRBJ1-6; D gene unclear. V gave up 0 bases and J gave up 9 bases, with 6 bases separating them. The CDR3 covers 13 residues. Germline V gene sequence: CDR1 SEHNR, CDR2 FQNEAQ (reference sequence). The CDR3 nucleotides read TGTGCCAGCAGCTTAGCGCACGGTTCACCCCTCCACTTT. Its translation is CASSLAHGSPLHF.

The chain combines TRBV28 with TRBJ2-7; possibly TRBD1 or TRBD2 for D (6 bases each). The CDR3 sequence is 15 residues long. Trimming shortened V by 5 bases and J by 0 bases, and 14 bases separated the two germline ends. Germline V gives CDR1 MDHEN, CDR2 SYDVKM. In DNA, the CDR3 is TGTGCCAGCAGTCCCGGCACGGGGGCCTCCTACGAGCAGTACTTC. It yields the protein CASSPGTGASYEQYF.

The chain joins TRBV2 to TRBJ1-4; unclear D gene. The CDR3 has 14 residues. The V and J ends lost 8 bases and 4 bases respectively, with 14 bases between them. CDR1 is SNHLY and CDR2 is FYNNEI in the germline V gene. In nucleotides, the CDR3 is TGTGCCAGCGCATTAGAAGCTCTTAATGAAAAACTGTTTTTT. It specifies CASALEALNEKLFF. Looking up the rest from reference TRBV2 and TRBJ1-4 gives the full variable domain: EPEVTQTPSHQVTQMGQEVILRCVPISNHLYFYWYRQILGQKVEFLVSFYNNEISEKSEIFDDQFSVERPDGSNFTLKIRSTKLEDSAMYFCASALEALNEKLFFGSGTQLSVL.

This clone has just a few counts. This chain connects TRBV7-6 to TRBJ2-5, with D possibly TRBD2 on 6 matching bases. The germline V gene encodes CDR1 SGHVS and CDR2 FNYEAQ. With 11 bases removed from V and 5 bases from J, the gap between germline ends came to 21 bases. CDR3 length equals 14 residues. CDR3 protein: CAPTNLGGCETQYF. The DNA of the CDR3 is TGTGCCCCCACCAACCTCGGGGGATGCGAGACCCAGTACTTC.

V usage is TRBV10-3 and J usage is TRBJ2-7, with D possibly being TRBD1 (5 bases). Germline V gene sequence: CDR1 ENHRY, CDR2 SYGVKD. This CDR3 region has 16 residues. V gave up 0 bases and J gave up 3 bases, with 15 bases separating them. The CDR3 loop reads CAISESKGPGNYEQYF. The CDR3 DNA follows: TGTGCCATCAGTGAGTCGAAAGGGCCAGGGAACTACGAGCAGTACTTC.

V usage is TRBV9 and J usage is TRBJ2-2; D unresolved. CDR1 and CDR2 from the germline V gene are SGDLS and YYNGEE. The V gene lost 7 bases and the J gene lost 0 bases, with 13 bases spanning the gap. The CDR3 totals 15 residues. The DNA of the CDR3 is TGTGCCAGCCAAGGAGCACCCGCGAACACCGGGGAGCTGTTTTTT. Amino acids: CASQGAPANTGELFF.

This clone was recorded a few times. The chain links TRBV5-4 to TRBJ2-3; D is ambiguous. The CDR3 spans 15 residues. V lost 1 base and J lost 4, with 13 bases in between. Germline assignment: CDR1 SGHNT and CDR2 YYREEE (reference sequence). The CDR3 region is CASSLIGLKADTQYF. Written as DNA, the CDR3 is TGTGCCAGCAGCTTGATCGGATTGAAGGCAGATACGCAGTATTTT. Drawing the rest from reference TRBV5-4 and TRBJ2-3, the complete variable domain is ETGVTQSPTHLIKTRGQQVTLRCSSQSGHNTVSWYQQALGQGPQFIFQYYREEENGRGNFPPRFSGLQFPNYSSELNVNALELDDSALYLCASSLIGLKADTQYFGPGTRLTVL.

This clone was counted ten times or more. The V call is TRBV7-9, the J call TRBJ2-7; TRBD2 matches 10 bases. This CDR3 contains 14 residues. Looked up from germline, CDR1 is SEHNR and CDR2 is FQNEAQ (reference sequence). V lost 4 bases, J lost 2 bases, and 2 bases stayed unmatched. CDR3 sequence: CASSSGTSAYEQYF. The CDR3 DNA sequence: TGTGCCAGCAGCTCCGGGACTAGCGCCTACGAGCAGTACTTC.

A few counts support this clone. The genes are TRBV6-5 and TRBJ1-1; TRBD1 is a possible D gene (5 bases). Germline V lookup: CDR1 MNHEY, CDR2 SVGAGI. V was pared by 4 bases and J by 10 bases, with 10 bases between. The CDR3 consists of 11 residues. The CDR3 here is CASSLSGRAFF. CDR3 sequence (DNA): TGTGCCAGCAGTTTATCAGGGAGAGCTTTCTTT.

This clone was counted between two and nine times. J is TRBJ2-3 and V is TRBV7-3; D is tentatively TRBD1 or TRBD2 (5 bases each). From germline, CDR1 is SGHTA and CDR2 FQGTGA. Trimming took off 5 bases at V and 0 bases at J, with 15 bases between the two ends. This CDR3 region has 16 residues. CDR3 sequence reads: CASSVRDGTSTDTQYF. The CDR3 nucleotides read TGTGCCAGCAGCGTCCGGGACGGAACTAGCACAGATACGCAGTATTTT. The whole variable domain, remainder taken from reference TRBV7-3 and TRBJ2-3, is GAGVSQTPSNKVTEKGKYVELRCDPISGHTALYWYRQSLGQGPEFLIYFQGTGAADDSGLPNDRFFAVRPEGSVSTLKIQRTERGDSAVYLCASSVRDGTSTDTQYFGPGTRLTVL.

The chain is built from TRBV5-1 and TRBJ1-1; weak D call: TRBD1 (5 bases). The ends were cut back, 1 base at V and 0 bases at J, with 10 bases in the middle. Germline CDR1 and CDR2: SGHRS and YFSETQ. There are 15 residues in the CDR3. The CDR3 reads CASSLFGGLNTEAFF. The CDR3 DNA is TGCGCCAGCAGCTTGTTCGGGGGGTTGAACACTGAAGCTTTCTTT.

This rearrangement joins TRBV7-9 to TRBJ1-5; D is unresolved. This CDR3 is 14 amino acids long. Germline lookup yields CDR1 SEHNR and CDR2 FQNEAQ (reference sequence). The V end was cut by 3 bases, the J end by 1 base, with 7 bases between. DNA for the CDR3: TGTGCCAGCAGCTTCGGGTTGAGCAATCAGCCCCAGCATTTT. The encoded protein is CASSFGLSNQPQHF.

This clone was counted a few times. This CDR3 reads CASSQDNRFATQYF. CDR3 coding DNA: TGCGCCAGCAGCCAAGATAACCGGTTCGCGACCCAGTACTTC. This sequence joins TRBV4-3 and TRBJ2-5, with unresolved D. Trimming took 0 bases from V and 7 from J, leaving 12 bases between them. The CDR3 length is 14 residues. In germline, CDR1 is LGHNA, CDR2 YSLEER.

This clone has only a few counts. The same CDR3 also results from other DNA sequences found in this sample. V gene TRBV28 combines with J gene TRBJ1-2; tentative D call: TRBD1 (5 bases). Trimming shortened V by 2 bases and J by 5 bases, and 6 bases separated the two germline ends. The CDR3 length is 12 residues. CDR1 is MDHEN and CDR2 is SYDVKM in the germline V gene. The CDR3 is CASSLQGYGYTF. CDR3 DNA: TGTGCCAGCAGTTTACAGGGTTATGGCTACACCTTC.

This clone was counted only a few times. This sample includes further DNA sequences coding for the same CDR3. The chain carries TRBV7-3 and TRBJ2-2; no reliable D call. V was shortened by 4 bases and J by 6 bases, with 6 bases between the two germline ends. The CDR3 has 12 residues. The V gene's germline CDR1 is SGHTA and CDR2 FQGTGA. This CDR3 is CASSSPPGELFF. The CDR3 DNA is TGTGCCAGCAGCTCGCCCCCCGGGGAGCTGTTTTTT. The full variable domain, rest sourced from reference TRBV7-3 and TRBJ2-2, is GAGVSQTPSNKVTEKGKYVELRCDPISGHTALYWYRQSLGQGPEFLIYFQGTGAADDSGLPNDRFFAVRPEGSVSTLKIQRTERGDSAVYLCASSSPPGELFFGEGSRLTVL.